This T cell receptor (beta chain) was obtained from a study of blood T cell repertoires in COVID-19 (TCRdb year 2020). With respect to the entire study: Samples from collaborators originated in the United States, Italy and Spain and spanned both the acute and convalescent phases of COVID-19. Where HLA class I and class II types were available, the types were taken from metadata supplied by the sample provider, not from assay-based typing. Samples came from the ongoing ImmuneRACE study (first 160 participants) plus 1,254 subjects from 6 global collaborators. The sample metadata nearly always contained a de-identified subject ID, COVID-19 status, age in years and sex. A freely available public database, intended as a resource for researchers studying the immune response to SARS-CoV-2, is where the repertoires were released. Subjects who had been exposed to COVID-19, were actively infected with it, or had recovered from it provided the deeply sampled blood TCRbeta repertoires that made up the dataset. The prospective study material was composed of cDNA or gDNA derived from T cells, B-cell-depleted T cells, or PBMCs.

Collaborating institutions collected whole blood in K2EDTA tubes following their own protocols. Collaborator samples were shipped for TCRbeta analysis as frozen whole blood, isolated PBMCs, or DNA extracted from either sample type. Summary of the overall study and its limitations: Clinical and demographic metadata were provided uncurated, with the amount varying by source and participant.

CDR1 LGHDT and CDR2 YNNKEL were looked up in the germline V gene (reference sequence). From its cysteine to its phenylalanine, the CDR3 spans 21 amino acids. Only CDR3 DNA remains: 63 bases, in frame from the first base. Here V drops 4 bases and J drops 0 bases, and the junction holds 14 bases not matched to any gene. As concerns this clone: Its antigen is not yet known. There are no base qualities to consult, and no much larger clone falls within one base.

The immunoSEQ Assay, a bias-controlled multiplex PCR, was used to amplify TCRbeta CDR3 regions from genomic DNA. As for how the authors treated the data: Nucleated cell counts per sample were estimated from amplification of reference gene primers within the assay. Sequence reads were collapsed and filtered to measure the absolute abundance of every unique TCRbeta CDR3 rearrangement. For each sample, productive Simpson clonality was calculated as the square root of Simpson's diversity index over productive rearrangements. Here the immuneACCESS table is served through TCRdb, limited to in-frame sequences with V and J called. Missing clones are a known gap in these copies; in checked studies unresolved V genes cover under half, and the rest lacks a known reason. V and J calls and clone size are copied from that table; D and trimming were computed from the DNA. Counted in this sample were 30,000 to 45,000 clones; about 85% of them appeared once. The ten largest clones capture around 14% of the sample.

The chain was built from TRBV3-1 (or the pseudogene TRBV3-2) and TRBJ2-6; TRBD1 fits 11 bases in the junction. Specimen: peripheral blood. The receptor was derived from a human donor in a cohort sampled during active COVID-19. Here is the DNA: TGTGCCAGCAGCCGATTAGAGGACAGGGGGCTCTTTCGCTCTGGGGCCAACGTCCTGACTTTC. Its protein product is CASSRLEDRGLFRSGANVLTF.